The rows below give T cell receptor beta chains drawn from one sample of a study of Graves' ophthalmopathy and Graves' hyperthyroidism. TCRdb re-analysed the multiplex PCR reads in MiXCR, keeping a single row per CDR3 protein. The profile shows some 160,000 distinct CDR3 sequences, 35% to 50% of them singletons. Sequenced: peripheral blood. These receptors were collected from a man younger than 40 with Graves' ophthalmopathy. Each CDR3 is given with its conserved first and last residue. D genes are given only for firm matches. The size of a clone is reported for some rows only, either as once, few or many, or as a class for expanded clones.

V gene,clone size,J gene,D gene,CDR3 protein
TRBV27,-,TRBJ2-7,TRBD1,CASSPGQIAYEQYF
TRBV5-1,many,TRBJ2-2,TRBD2,CASSLGLAGNTGELFF
TRBV6-5,many,TRBJ2-4,TRBD1,CASSPGQEYTIQYF
TRBV28,many,TRBJ2-6,-,CASRGSGANVLTF
TRBV6-5,-,TRBJ2-5,-,CASSYSFQETQYF
TRBV20-1,many,TRBJ1-5,TRBD1,CSASTTGSQHF
TRBV28,once,TRBJ2-7,TRBD1,CASSLYGTGGYEQYF
TRBV20-1,many,TRBJ2-7,TRBD2,CSGDTSGSYEQYF
TRBV12-3/TRBV12-4,few,TRBJ2-2,TRBD2,CASRRDLKRERTGELFF
TRBV27,many,TRBJ1-1,TRBD1,CASSLRFGQGENTEAFF
TRBV6-2/TRBV6-3,once,TRBJ1-6,-,CASSYLGHSPLHF
TRBV2,many,TRBJ2-7,-,CASRNPWRAEQYF
TRBV12-3/TRBV12-4,many,TRBJ2-4,TRBD1,CAGSLRTGGKNIQYF
TRBV19,many,TRBJ1-3,-,CASSYSLGRNSGNTIYF
TRBV12-3/TRBV12-4,many,TRBJ1-6,-,CASREPLGNSPLHF
TRBV20-1,-,TRBJ1-5,-,CSASSGGQPQHF
TRBV28,many,TRBJ2-5,-,CASSVIQGGKETQYF
TRBV15,many,TRBJ2-2,-,CATSRDRAGELFF
TRBV12-3/TRBV12-4,-,TRBJ1-1,-,CASGTGVMNTEAFF
TRBV6-2/TRBV6-3,many,TRBJ2-6,-,CASSYSSRGQGSGANVLTF
TRBV28,many,TRBJ2-5,TRBD1,CASSLPRTGDQETQYF
TRBV6-2/TRBV6-3,-,TRBJ2-7,TRBD2,CAAGTSGRYEQYF
TRBV11-2,many,TRBJ2-4,-,CASSLGTGLTAGKNIQYF
TRBV12-3/TRBV12-4,-,TRBJ1-5,-,CASSPRVFNQPQHF
TRBV6-2/TRBV6-3,many,TRBJ2-2,-,CASLRGSGELFF
TRBV6-1,few,TRBJ2-7,-,CASRASGDGEQYF
TRBV6-2/TRBV6-3,many,TRBJ1-1,-,CASRTGYSEAFF
TRBV14,many,TRBJ2-3,TRBD2,CASSPRLDSGRTKDTQYF
TRBV24-1,-,TRBJ2-5,-,CATTDGGQETQYF
TRBV30,many,TRBJ1-1,-,CAWRVQGSPEAFF
TRBV15,-,TRBJ1-3,-,CATRQKGAGNTIYF
TRBV11-2,-,TRBJ1-6,TRBD1,CASSYGTGGASTHNSPLHF
TRBV29-1,many,TRBJ2-3,-,CSVEDPPDTQYF
TRBV19,-,TRBJ2-7,-,CASSVSGIEQYF
TRBV12-3/TRBV12-4,-,TRBJ2-2,TRBD2,CASSFLSGSNTGELFF
TRBV15,-,TRBJ1-2,-,CATSRDAGYYGYTF
TRBV7-2,-,TRBJ1-1,-,CASSLATGREAFF
TRBV9,many,TRBJ2-2,-,CASTPGKWSRAGELFF
TRBV24-1,many,TRBJ2-2,TRBD1,CATKEGTGNTGELFF
TRBV4-2,many,TRBJ2-2,-,CASSRPPGELFF
TRBV7-2,many,TRBJ1-1,-,CASSLQGKAREAFF
TRBV12-3/TRBV12-4,-,TRBJ1-1,-,CASSFSQGMNTEAFF
TRBV7-8,-,TRBJ2-4,-,CASSYEALAKNIQYF
TRBV30,many,TRBJ1-3,-,CAWTGGRISGNTIYF
TRBV7-9,many,TRBJ1-1,-,CASSAGGLRNTEAFF
TRBV7-9,once,TRBJ2-7,-,CASSLVQPRVEQYF
TRBV6-1,few,TRBJ2-7,-,CASPHRRPSYEQYF
TRBV6-1,-,TRBJ1-5,-,CASSEVSNQPQHF
TRBV7-8,-,TRBJ2-7,TRBD2,CASSLGRAGGHEQYF
TRBV11-1,many,TRBJ2-7,TRBD2,CASSLRTSLDSYEQYF
TRBV14,-,TRBJ1-1,-,CASSQVEGRTEAFF
TRBV6-5,many,TRBJ2-5,-,CASSYRPLGQETQYF
TRBV7-3,-,TRBJ1-2,-,CASSLATEYGYTF
TRBV28,many,TRBJ1-5,TRBD1,CASSLQGAPINQPQHF